One and the same sample provided the 23 T cell receptor beta chains below, sequenced in a study of cytomegalovirus exposure and HLA in healthy donors. The PCR contained 60 Vbeta and 13 Jbeta primers. The protocol was immunoSEQ multiplex PCR, while the TCRdb copy is restricted to in-frame clones and leaves out a portion. Here the sample spans roughly 180,000 clones, around 75% being singletons. The sample taken for sequencing was PBMCs. Receptors originate from a male donor in good health and CMV-seronegative.

The chain recombines TRBV6-6 with TRBJ2-7, with TRBD1 matching 9 bases. Trimming removed 6 bases from V and 6 bases from J; junction bases left unmatched: 6. The germline CDR1 and CDR2 sequences are MNHNY and SVGAGI (reference sequence). The CDR3 loop spans 13 amino acids. The CDR3 region has the DNA TGTGCCAGCAGAACAACAGGGGGCGGCGAGCAGTACTTC. Protein: CASRTTGGGEQYF.

The table lists this clone with a few counts. Within the sample, other DNA sequences also encode this same CDR3. V usage is TRBV29-1 and J usage is TRBJ1-1, with D possibly matching TRBD1 (5 bases). Germline CDR1 reads SQVTM; CDR2 reads ANQGSEA. The CDR3 consists of 13 residues. V gave up 2 bases and J gave up 0 bases, with 7 bases separating them. CDR3 in DNA: TGCAGCGTTGAACCGGACATGAACACTGAAGCTTTCTTT. The encoded protein is CSVEPDMNTEAFF.

Comment on this clone: The same CDR3 can be traced to other DNA sequences in this sample. The chain employs TRBV7-9 and TRBJ2-5; D uncertain. The germline V gene has CDR1 SEHNR and CDR2 FQNEAQ (reference sequence). V was pared by 5 bases and J by 2 bases, with 3 bases between. This CDR3 is 11 amino acids long. CDR3 DNA sequence: TGTGCCAGCAGCCTTCAAGAGACCCAGTACTTC. Amino acid sequence: CASSLQETQYF. Using reference TRBV7-9 and TRBJ2-5 for the parts outside the CDR3, the full variable domain is DTGVSQNPRHKITKRGQNVTFRCDPISEHNRLYWYRQTLGQGPEFLTYFQNEAQLEKSRLLSDRFSAERPKGSFSTLEIQRTEQGDSAMYLCASSLQETQYFGPGTRLLVL.

This sequence joins TRBV2 and TRBJ1-5; TRBD1 aligns across 7 bases. The V gene end was trimmed by 7 bases and the J gene end by 4 bases; junction bases not matched to a gene: 7. CDR1 SNHLY and CDR2 FYNNEI come from the germline V gene. This CDR3 contains 14 residues. CDR3 sequence: CASTPQGQNQPQHF. CDR3 bases: TGTGCCAGCACTCCACAGGGGCAGAATCAGCCCCAGCATTTT.

This clone was seen a handful of times. V usage is TRBV30 and J usage is TRBJ2-5; TRBD2 matches 7 bases. The end of the DNA is better explained by TRBJ2-7, so the J call may be wrong. The germline V gene has CDR1 GTSNPN and CDR2 SVGIG (reference sequence). This CDR3 is built from 16 residues. The CDR3 DNA reads TGTGCCTGGAGTGTAGGCGGTACTAGCGCTAACTACGAGCAGTACTTC. It yields the protein CAWSVGGTSANYEQYF.

The J gene is TRBJ1-5, the V gene TRBV6-1; TRBD1 is a possible D gene (5 bases). V shed 4 bases and J shed 7 bases, with 20 bases lying between them. The CDR3 spans 16 residues. The germline V gene encodes CDR1 MNHNS and CDR2 SASEGT. The CDR3 sequence is CASSAYEGMRGQPQHF. CDR3 nucleotides: TGTGCCAGCAGTGCATACGAGGGAATGCGGGGGCAGCCCCAGCATTTT.

V gene TRBV6-1 combines with J gene TRBJ2-4, with 13 positions matching TRBD2. This CDR3 region has 16 residues. V shed 2 bases, J shed 11 bases, and the junction held 9 bases outside the gene matches. Germline CDR1 and CDR2: MNHNS and SASEGT. CDR3 sequence (DNA): TGTGCCAGCAGTGAAATCGGACTAGCGGGAGCTAAGGTTCAGTACTTC. Residues: CASSEIGLAGAKVQYF.

The chain has TRBV28 and TRBJ1-2, with 8 bases that match TRBD1. V was clipped by 5 bases and J by 2 bases; unmatched bases: 7. Germline V gives CDR1 MDHEN, CDR2 SYDVKM. The CDR3 sequence is 15 residues long. The CDR3 DNA follows: TGTGCCAGCAGTGTATCAGGGGGCCAGAACTATGGCTACACCTTC. Translation: CASSVSGGQNYGYTF.

The V gene is TRBV6-6, the J gene TRBJ1-2; 9 nucleotides line up with TRBD1. This CDR3 region has 14 residues. With 5 bases clipped from V and 4 bases from J, the junction kept 5 bases outside the gene matches. Per germline, CDR1 MNHNY and CDR2 SVGAGI (reference sequence). CDR3 sequence (DNA): TGTGCCAGCAGTCCGGACAGGGGTAGCTATGGCTACACCTTC. It is translated as CASSPDRGSYGYTF.

The chain uses TRBV7-9 and TRBJ1-2, with 8 bases that match TRBD1. CDR3 length: 14 amino acids. V lost 4 bases to trimming and J lost 7 bases; unmatched junction nucleotides: 8. The germline CDR1 and CDR2 sequences are SEHNR and FQNEAQ (reference sequence). The CDR3 protein is CASSYGQGSLGYTF. The DNA of the CDR3 is TGTGCCAGCAGCTACGGACAGGGAAGTCTTGGCTACACCTTC.

The gene calls are TRBV18 and TRBJ2-7, with TRBD2 matching over 11 bases. V gave up 3 bases and J gave up 3 bases; unmatched junction bases: 1. The germline gives CDR1 KGHSH, CDR2 LQKENI. This CDR3 has 14 amino acids. DNA of the CDR3: TGTGCCAGCTCACCGACTAGCGGGAACTACGAGCAGTACTTC. It specifies CASSPTSGNYEQYF.

The chain joins TRBV30 to TRBJ2-3; possible D gene TRBD2, 6 bases. CDR3 size: 13 residues. Germline CDR1 reads GTSNPN; CDR2 reads SVGIG (reference sequence). Trimming pared 1 base from V and 6 bases from J, leaving 11 bases between. In DNA form, the CDR3 reads TGTGCCTGGAGTGCGACTAGTAAGGATACGCAGTATTTT. As protein: CAWSATSKDTQYF.

The chain combines TRBV6-5 with TRBJ1-2; 7 bases are a match to TRBD1. This CDR3 contains 13 residues. The germline V gene has CDR1 MNHEY and CDR2 SVGAGI. V was pared by 7 bases and J by 2 bases, with 4 bases of the junction left unmatched. The CDR3 nucleotides are TGTGCCAGCAAACGACAGGGCAACTATGGCTACACCTTC. This gives the protein CASKRQGNYGYTF.

This clone was observed a few times. This chain uses TRBV19 with TRBJ1-5; 7 bases map to TRBD1. The CDR3 loop spans 16 amino acids. With V trimmed by 3 bases and J by 3 bases, 8 bases remained unmatched. CDR1 is LNHDA, CDR2 SQIVND, per germline (reference sequence). In DNA, the CDR3 is TGTGCCAGTAGTATCCAGGGGGGAAGGGACAATCAGCCCCAGCATTTT. It specifies CASSIQGGRDNQPQHF.

A word on this clone: Mismatch with germline at one junction end may stem from a read error. The J gene is TRBJ2-3, the V gene TRBV7-8; D call uncertain. Germline V gene sequence: CDR1 SGHVS, CDR2 FQNEAQ. CDR3 size: 13 residues. The CDR3 region is CASILQSTDTQYF. As DNA, the CDR3 is TGTGCCAGCATCTTACAAAGCACAGATACGCAGTATTTT.

The chain links TRBV4-1 to TRBJ2-5; TRBD2 agrees at 8 bases. The V and J ends lost 6 bases and 4 bases, in that order; junction bases with no gene match: 13. CDR3 size: 16 residues. Germline CDR1 is MGHRA and CDR2 is YSYEKL. The CDR3 DNA reads TGCGCCAGCAGTCAGGCCAGCGGGGGTCCTCCAGAGACCCAGTACTTC. Translation: CASSQASGGPPETQYF.

This chain links TRBV7-9 with TRBJ2-1; TRBD2 matches at 7 bases. The germline V gene encodes CDR1 SEHNR and CDR2 FQNEAQ (reference sequence). The ends lost 8 bases at V and 3 bases at J; junction bases unmatched: 13. The CDR3 extends over 16 amino acids. CDR3 protein: CASLADSAGIYNEQFF. Here the CDR3 DNA reads TGTGCCAGCCTTGCTGACTCAGCGGGAATCTACAATGAGCAGTTCTTC.

This clone was seen just once. V usage is TRBV15 and J usage is TRBJ2-1, with D possibly being TRBD2 (6 bases). V lost 6 bases to trimming and J lost 7 bases, with 13 bases between them. The germline V gene has CDR1 LNHNV and CDR2 YYDKDF (reference sequence). This CDR3 is 13 amino acids long. The CDR3 spells CATRLAPRNEQFF. CDR3 DNA sequence: TGTGCCACCAGACTAGCTCCGAGGAATGAGCAGTTCTTC.

This chain connects TRBV4-3 to TRBJ2-1, with D possibly matching TRBD2 (6 bases). CDR3 size: 17 residues. Germline values: CDR1 LGHNA, CDR2 YSLEER. V was clipped by 4 bases and J by 1 base, with 17 bases between them. The CDR3 here is CASSRTGSGQSYNEQFF. Here the CDR3 DNA reads TGCGCCAGCAGCCGTACCGGAAGCGGGCAGTCCTACAATGAGCAGTTCTTC.

The chain combines TRBV7-9 with TRBJ2-1, with 14 bases that match TRBD2. The CDR3 consists of 16 residues. The junction had 14 bases not matched to a gene; V was cut back by 7 bases and J by 12 bases. CDR1 is SEHNR and CDR2 is FQNEAQ in the germline V gene (reference sequence). CDR3 DNA sequence: TGTGCCAGCAATAAAATGACTAGCGGGAGGGCCCTAGTGCAGTTCTTC. Amino acids: CASNKMTSGRALVQFF.

The CDR3 bases are TGTGCCAGCGAAATTAGCGGGGGGGCTGACGGGGAGCTGTTTTTT. This gives the protein CASEISGGADGELFF. This chain uses TRBV11-1 with TRBJ2-2; 11 bases align to TRBD2. This CDR3 comprises 15 residues. Per the germline V gene, CDR1 is SGHAT and CDR2 is FQDESV (reference sequence). J gave up 7 bases and V 8 bases, and 9 bases lay outside the gene matches.

This chain joins TRBV6-6 and TRBJ2-1; 7 bases are shared with TRBD1. V lost 2 bases to trimming and J lost 7 bases; unmatched junction nucleotides: 8. CDR3 length: 15 amino acids. Germline V lookup: CDR1 MNHNY, CDR2 SVGAGI (reference sequence). CDR3 nucleotides: TGTGCCAGCAGTTACGGGTGGGACAGCCCGAATGAGCAGTTCTTC. It is translated as CASSYGWDSPNEQFF.

This CDR3 is CASSLAGLALNEQFF. The CDR3 DNA sequence: TGTGCCAGCAGCTTAGCGGGACTAGCGTTGAATGAGCAGTTCTTC. V usage is TRBV11-2 and J usage is TRBJ2-1, with 10 nucleotides matching TRBD2. This CDR3 is 15 amino acids long. CDR1 and CDR2 (germline): SGHAT, FQNNGV. J lost 7 bases, V lost 1 base, and 4 bases had no gene match.